One sample yielded the 22 T cell receptor beta chains listed below, sequenced in a study of blood T cell repertoires in COVID-19. Sequencing used immunoSEQ multiplex PCR; TCRdb keeps in-frame clones, though not all of them. The sample holds tens of thousands of clones, roughly four fifths seen once. Sequencing was carried out using peripheral blood. These receptors all come from a man older than 75 with COVID-19, enrolled during active disease.

The V gene is TRBV4-2, the J gene TRBJ2-1; a possible D gene is TRBD1 (6 bases). In germline, CDR1 is LGHNA, CDR2 YNFKEQ. V gave up 8 bases and J gave up 1 base, with 12 bases separating them. The CDR3 contains 14 residues. This CDR3 reads CASRTGQSYNEQFF. The CDR3 DNA follows: TGTGCCAGCCGCACCGGACAGTCCTACAATGAGCAGTTCTTC.

The V call is TRBV29-1, the J call TRBJ2-1; the D gene is possibly TRBD1 (6 bases). CDR3 size: 16 residues. V lost 6 bases and J lost 0, with 18 bases in between. The germline gives CDR1 SQVTM, CDR2 ANQGSEA. The CDR3 sequence is CSVSSFTGISYNEQFF. CDR3 coding DNA: TGCAGCGTCTCCTCATTTACAGGGATCTCCTACAATGAGCAGTTCTTC.

The chain has TRBV5-1 and TRBJ1-1, with a possible D match to TRBD1 (6 bases). Trimming left V 0 bases short and J 0 bases short, with 15 bases between. CDR1 and CDR2 (germline): SGHRS, YFSETQ. The CDR3 covers 17 residues. The CDR3 protein is CASSLVGQRTMNTEAFF. The CDR3 bases are TGCGCCAGCAGCTTGGTCGGACAGAGAACCATGAACACTGAAGCTTTCTTT.

The chain carries TRBV7-6 and TRBJ1-5; D ambiguous. Germline CDR1 is SGHVS and CDR2 is FNYEAQ. V was trimmed by 5 bases and J by 2 bases, leaving 13 bases between them. The CDR3 length is 15 residues. CDR3 DNA sequence: TGTGCCAGCAGCCCCCTGAGGAACGGCAATCAGCCCCAGCATTTT. Its protein is CASSPLRNGNQPQHF.

V is TRBV27 and J is TRBJ1-5, with 7 bases fitting TRBD1. From germline, CDR1 is MNHEY and CDR2 SMNVEV (reference sequence). After removal of 3 bases from V and 7 bases from J, the junction contained 3 bases not matched to a gene. The CDR3 is made up of 13 amino acids. CDR3 residues: CASSFYRGQPQHF. The CDR3 bases are TGTGCCAGCAGTTTTTACAGGGGACAGCCCCAGCATTTT.

The chain uses TRBV7-2 and TRBJ2-5, with 10 bases that match TRBD2. This CDR3 comprises 16 residues. V lost 2 bases to trimming and J lost 4 bases; unmatched junction nucleotides: 7. Germline V lookup: CDR1 SGHTA, CDR2 FQGNSA. The chain's CDR3 is CASSLRASGGLETQYF. The CDR3 DNA is TGTGCCAGCAGCTTAAGGGCTAGCGGGGGTCTAGAGACCCAGTACTTC.

The chain is built from TRBV7-2 and TRBJ1-1, with D possibly matching TRBD1 (6 bases). The germline gives CDR1 SGHTA, CDR2 FQGNSA. Trimming stripped 7 bases from V and 5 bases from J, with 14 bases between. This CDR3 has 13 amino acids. This CDR3 is CASTQGRGTEAFF. For the CDR3, the DNA is TGTGCCAGCACCCAGGGCAGGGGTACTGAAGCTTTCTTT.

The chain is built from TRBV5-4 and TRBJ1-2, with TRBD1 matching 9 bases. CDR3 length: 14 amino acids. Per the germline V gene, CDR1 is SGHNT and CDR2 is YYREEE (reference sequence). V dropped 4 bases and J dropped 4; count of bases not matched to a gene: 5. The CDR3 DNA reads as TGTGCCAGCAGCATGCAGGGACAGGGCTATGGCTACACCTTC. It translates to CASSMQGQGYGYTF.

The chain couples TRBV28 to TRBJ2-3, with a weak D call TRBD1 (5 bases). CDR3 length: 17 residues. CDR1 and CDR2 from the germline V gene are MDHEN and SYDVKM. V was clipped by 11 bases and J by 1 base, with 25 bases between them. Here the CDR3 DNA reads TGTGCCTCACTACAAAGGGGCTGGCCGTCAGGCACAGATACGCAGTATTTT. Amino acid sequence: CASLQRGWPSGTDTQYF.

The rearrangement joins TRBV4-3 to TRBJ2-1, with 10 bases that match TRBD2. The CDR3 has 15 residues. V lost 0 bases to trimming and J lost 9 bases; unmatched junction nucleotides: 5. The germline CDR1 and CDR2 sequences are LGHNA and YSLEER. CDR3 region: CASSQEAGLAIEQFF. As DNA, the CDR3 is TGCGCCAGCAGCCAAGAAGCGGGACTAGCGATTGAGCAGTTCTTC.

The chain links TRBV25-1 to TRBJ1-6; no clear D gene. CDR1 and CDR2 (germline): MGHDK, SYGVNS. Trimming stripped 6 bases from V and 6 bases from J, with 3 bases between. The CDR3 is made up of 11 amino acids. The CDR3 DNA follows: TGTGCCAGCAGGGCTAATTCACCCCTCCACTTT. Residues: CASRANSPLHF.

CDR3 DNA sequence: TGTGCCACCAGTAGCCCCGAGAGGGTGGATACGCAGTATTTT. This sequence encodes CATSSPERVDTQYF. The gene calls are TRBV24-1 and TRBJ2-3, with D perhaps matching TRBD2 (5 bases). The V gene's germline CDR1 is KGHDR and CDR2 SFDVKD. This CDR3 comprises 14 residues. V lost 6 bases, J lost 6 bases, and 15 bases lay in between.

V is TRBV7-2 and J is TRBJ1-1; 9 positions match TRBD1. The ends lost 3 bases at V and 3 bases at J; junction bases unmatched: 2. Looked up from germline, CDR1 is SGHTA and CDR2 is FQGNSA. CDR3 length: 14 amino acids. Written as DNA, the CDR3 is TGTGCCAGCAGCTTGACAGGGGGGGACACTGAAGCTTTCTTT. Amino acids: CASSLTGGDTEAFF.

The V and J genes are TRBV6-5 and TRBJ2-7; TRBD2 matches at 9 bases. V lost 8 bases to trimming and J lost 5 bases; unmatched junction nucleotides: 7. From germline, CDR1 is MNHEY and CDR2 SVGAGI. This CDR3 contains 13 residues. CDR3 sequence reads: CASVERGVHEQYF. CDR3 bases: TGTGCCAGCGTTGAGCGGGGGGTCCACGAGCAGTACTTC.

This chain's CDR3 is CASSFSVRGQETQYF. CDR3 nucleotide sequence: TGTGCCAGCAGTTTCTCGGTTAGGGGACAAGAGACCCAGTACTTC. V is TRBV27 and J is TRBJ2-5, with a possible D match to TRBD1 (5 bases). CDR3 size: 15 residues. CDR1 is MNHEY, CDR2 SMNVEV, per germline (reference sequence). V lost 3 bases and J lost 2, with 13 bases in between.

The V and J genes are TRBV4-1 and TRBJ1-2; TRBD1 aligns across 10 bases. V was pared by 4 bases and J by 5 bases, with 16 bases of the junction left unmatched. Germline V gives CDR1 MGHRA, CDR2 YSYEKL. This CDR3 region has 18 residues. This CDR3 reads CASSRTGQTGGGLYGYTF. The CDR3 DNA is TGCGCCAGCAGCCGCACGGGACAGACAGGGGGCGGACTATATGGCTACACCTTC.

As DNA, the CDR3 is TGTGCCAGTAGACCGCAGGACAGGGGAACTGGACAGCCCCAGCATTTT. It encodes CASRPQDRGTGQPQHF. V and J are TRBV19 and TRBJ1-5; 9 nucleotides match TRBD1. The V gene end was trimmed by 6 bases and the J gene end by 7 bases; junction bases not matched to a gene: 13. CDR1 LNHDA and CDR2 SQIVND come from the germline V gene (reference sequence). The length of the CDR3 is 16 residues.

V usage is TRBV27 and J usage is TRBJ1-1, with 8 bases fitting TRBD1. The trim removed 3 bases at V and 10 bases at J, leaving 7 bases unmatched. The germline V gene encodes CDR1 MNHEY and CDR2 SMNVEV (reference sequence). The CDR3 sequence is 13 residues long. The CDR3 DNA is TGTGCCAGCAGTTTGAGCCAGGGGGCGCGAGCTTTCTTT. It specifies CASSLSQGARAFF.

V gene TRBV7-2 combines with J gene TRBJ1-6; no clear D gene. The CDR3 length is 12 residues. Germline V lookup: CDR1 SGHTA, CDR2 FQGNSA. Trimming removed 5 bases from V and 7 bases from J, with 6 bases in between. The CDR3 DNA reads as TGTGCCAGCAGCCTCGGGAATTCACCCCTCCACTTT. Protein product: CASSLGNSPLHF. Complete variable domain (other parts from reference TRBV7-2 and TRBJ1-6): GAGVSQSPSNKVTEKGKDVELRCDPISGHTALYWYRQSLGQGLEFLIYFQGNSAPDKSGLPSDRFSAERTGGSVSTLTIQRTQQEDSAVYLCASSLGNSPLHFGNGTRLTVT.

CDR3 in amino acids: CASSWRTSGQETQYF. In nucleotides, the CDR3 is TGTGCCAGCAGCTGGAGGACTAGCGGACAAGAGACCCAGTACTTC. This chain links TRBV7-2 with TRBJ2-5; 10 positions match TRBD2. The CDR3 has 15 amino acids. Germline V CDR1 and CDR2: SGHTA, FQGNSA. Germline trimming cut 4 bases from V and 2 bases from J; bases unmatched to any gene: 4.

V gene TRBV28 combines with J gene TRBJ1-5, with TRBD1 as a possible D gene (6 bases). Trimming left V 3 bases short and J 4 bases short, with 19 bases between. This CDR3 comprises 17 residues. Germline lookup yields CDR1 MDHEN and CDR2 SYDVKM. CDR3 sequence: CASSFPWTAKLNQPQHF. DNA of the CDR3: TGTGCCAGCAGTTTCCCATGGACAGCCAAGCTGAATCAGCCCCAGCATTTT.

The chain employs TRBV6-5 and TRBJ1-2; weak D call: TRBD1 (6 bases). The CDR3 is 15 residues long. Germline values: CDR1 MNHEY, CDR2 SVGAGI. V was clipped by 6 bases and J by 7 bases, with 21 bases between them. DNA for the CDR3: TGTGCCAGCAGGGGACCTTCGGGACAAGTATCTGGCTACACCTTC. Protein sequence: CASRGPSGQVSGYTF.